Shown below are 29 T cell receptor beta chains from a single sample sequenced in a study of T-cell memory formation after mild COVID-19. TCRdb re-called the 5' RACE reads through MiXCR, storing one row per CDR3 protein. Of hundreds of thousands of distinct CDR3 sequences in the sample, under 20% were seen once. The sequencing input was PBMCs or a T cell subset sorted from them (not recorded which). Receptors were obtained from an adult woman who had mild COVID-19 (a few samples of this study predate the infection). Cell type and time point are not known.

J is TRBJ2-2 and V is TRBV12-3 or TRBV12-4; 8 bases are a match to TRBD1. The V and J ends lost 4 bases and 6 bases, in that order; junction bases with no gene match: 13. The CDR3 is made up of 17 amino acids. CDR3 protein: CASSSPPDRVAPGELFF. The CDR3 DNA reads TGTGCCAGCAGTTCTCCCCCGGACAGGGTTGCTCCCGGGGAGCTGTTTTTT.

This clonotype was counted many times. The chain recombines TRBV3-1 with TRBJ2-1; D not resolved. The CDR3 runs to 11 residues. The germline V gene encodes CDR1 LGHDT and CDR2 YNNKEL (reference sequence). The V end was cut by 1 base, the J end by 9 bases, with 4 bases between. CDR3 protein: CASSQVGEQFF. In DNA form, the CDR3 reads TGTGCCAGCAGCCAAGTTGGTGAGCAGTTCTTC.

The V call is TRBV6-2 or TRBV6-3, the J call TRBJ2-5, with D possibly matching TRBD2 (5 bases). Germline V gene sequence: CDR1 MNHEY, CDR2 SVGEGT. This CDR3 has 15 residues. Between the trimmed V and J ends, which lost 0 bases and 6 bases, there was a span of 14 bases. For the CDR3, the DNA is TGTGCCAGCAGTTACTCTGAGCTAGCAGGACAGACCCAGTACTTC. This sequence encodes CASSYSELAGQTQYF.

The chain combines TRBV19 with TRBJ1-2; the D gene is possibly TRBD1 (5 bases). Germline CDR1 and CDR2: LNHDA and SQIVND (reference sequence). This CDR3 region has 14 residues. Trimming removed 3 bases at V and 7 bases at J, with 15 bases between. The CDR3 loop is CASSIPPTQGGYTF. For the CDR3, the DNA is TGTGCCAGTAGTATTCCCCCAACCCAGGGTGGCTACACCTTC.

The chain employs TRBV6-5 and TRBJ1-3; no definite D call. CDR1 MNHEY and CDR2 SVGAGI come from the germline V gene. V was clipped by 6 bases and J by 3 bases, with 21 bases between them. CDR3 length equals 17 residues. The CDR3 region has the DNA TGTGCCAGCAGCACCCTATACTCAAGGGAAGGTGGAAACACCATATATTTT. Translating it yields CASSTLYSREGGNTIYF.

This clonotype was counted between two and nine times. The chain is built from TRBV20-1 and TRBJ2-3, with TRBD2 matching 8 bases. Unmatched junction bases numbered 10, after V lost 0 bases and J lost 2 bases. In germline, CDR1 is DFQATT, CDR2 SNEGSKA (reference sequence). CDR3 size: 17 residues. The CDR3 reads CSARDLNGGAFTDTQYF. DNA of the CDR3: TGCAGTGCTAGAGATCTAAACGGGGGGGCTTTCACAGATACGCAGTATTTT.

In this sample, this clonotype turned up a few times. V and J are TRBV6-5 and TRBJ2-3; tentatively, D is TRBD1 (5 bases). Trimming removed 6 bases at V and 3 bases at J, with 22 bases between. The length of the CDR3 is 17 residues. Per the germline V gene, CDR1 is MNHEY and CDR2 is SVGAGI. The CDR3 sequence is CASSPGPRSGFTDTQYF. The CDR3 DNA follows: TGTGCCAGCAGCCCGGGCCCTAGGTCAGGGTTTACAGATACGCAGTATTTT.

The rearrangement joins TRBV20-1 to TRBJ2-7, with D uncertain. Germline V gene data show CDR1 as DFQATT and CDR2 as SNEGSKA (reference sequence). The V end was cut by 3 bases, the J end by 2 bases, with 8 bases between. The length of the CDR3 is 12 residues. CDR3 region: CSARDGTYEQYF. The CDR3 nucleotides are TGCAGTGCTAGGGATGGAACCTACGAGCAGTACTTC.

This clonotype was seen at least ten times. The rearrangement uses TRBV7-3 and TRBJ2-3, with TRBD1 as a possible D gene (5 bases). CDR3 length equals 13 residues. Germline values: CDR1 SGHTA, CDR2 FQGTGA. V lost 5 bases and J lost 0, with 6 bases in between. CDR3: CASSGASTDTQYF. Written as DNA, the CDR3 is TGTGCCAGCAGCGGGGCTAGCACAGATACGCAGTATTTT.

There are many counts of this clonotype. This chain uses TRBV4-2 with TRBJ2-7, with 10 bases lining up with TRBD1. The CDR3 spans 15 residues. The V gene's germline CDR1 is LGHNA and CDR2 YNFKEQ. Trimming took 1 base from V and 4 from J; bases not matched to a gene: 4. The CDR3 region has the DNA TGTGCCAGCAGCCAAGGGGACAGGGGATTTTACGAGCAGTACTTC. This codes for CASSQGDRGFYEQYF.

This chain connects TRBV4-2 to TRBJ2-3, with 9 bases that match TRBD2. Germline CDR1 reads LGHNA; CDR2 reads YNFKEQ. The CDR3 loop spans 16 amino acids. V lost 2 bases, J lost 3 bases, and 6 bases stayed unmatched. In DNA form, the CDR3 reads TGTGCCAGCAGCCAACAGGCGGGAGGGAGGACAGATACGCAGTATTTT. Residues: CASSQQAGGRTDTQYF.

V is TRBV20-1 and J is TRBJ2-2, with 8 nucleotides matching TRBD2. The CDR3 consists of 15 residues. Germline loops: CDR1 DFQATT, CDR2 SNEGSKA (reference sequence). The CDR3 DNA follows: TGCAGCGTCACAGGGACTAGAACGAACACCGGGGAGCTGTTTTTT. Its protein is CSVTGTRTNTGELFF.

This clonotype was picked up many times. In nucleotides, the CDR3 is TGCAGCGGTGTGCGGGGGGCCTCCTACAATGAGCAGTTCTTC. The encoded protein is CSGVRGASYNEQFF. V usage is TRBV29-1 and J usage is TRBJ2-1; 8 bases align to TRBD2. In germline, CDR1 is SQVTM, CDR2 ANQGSEA. The length of the CDR3 is 14 residues. Losses at the gene ends were 7 bases for V and 0 bases for J; bases not matched to a gene: 5.

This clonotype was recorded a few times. CDR3 in DNA: TGTGCCAGCAGCTTTGGGAGCGGCTACACCTTC. Translating gives CASSFGSGYTF. The chain is built from TRBV7-9 and TRBJ1-2; D ambiguous. V lost 3 bases, J lost 8 bases, and 7 bases lay in between. This CDR3 contains 11 residues. In germline, CDR1 is SEHNR, CDR2 FQNEAQ (reference sequence).

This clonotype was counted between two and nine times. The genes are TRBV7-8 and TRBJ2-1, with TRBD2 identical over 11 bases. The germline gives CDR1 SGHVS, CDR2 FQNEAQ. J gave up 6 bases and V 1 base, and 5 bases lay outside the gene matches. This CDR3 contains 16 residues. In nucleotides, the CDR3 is TGTGCCAGCAGCTTAGTTGGAGGACTAGCGGGCAATGAGCAGTTCTTC. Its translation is CASSLVGGLAGNEQFF.

In nucleotides, the CDR3 is TGTGCCAGCAGCCCCCGGTTGACAGGGAAGGGGATGAACACTGAAGCTTTCTTT. The encoded protein is CASSPRLTGKGMNTEAFF. The genes are TRBV11-2 and TRBJ1-1; 7 bases are shared with TRBD1. With 5 bases clipped from V and 0 bases from J, the junction kept 15 bases outside the gene matches. Germline values: CDR1 SGHAT, CDR2 FQNNGV. The CDR3 is made up of 18 amino acids.

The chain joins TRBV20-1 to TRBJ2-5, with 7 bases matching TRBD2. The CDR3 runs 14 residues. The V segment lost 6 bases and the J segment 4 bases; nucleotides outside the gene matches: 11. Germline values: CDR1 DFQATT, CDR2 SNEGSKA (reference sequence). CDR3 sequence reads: CSAPGRGSGETQYF. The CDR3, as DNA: TGCAGTGCCCCCGGGCGGGGGAGCGGAGAGACCCAGTACTTC.

DNA of the CDR3: TGTGCCAGCAGTTTTGGGGATAAGAATGGCTACACCTTC. Encoded protein: CASSFGDKNGYTF. The chain has TRBV12-3 or TRBV12-4 and TRBJ1-2; D gene ambiguous. The V end was cut by 3 bases, the J end by 6 bases, with 11 bases between. The CDR3 runs to 13 residues.

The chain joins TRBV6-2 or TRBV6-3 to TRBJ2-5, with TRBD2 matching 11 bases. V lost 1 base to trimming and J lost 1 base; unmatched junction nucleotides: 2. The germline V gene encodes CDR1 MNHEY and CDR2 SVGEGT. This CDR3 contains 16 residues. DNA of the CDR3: TGTGCCAGCAGTTACTTCGGGACTAGCGGCCAAGAGACCCAGTACTTC. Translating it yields CASSYFGTSGQETQYF.

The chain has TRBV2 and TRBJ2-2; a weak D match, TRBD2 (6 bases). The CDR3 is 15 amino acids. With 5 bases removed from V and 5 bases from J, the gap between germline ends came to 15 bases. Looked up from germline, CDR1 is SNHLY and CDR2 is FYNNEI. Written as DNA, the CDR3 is TGTGCCAGCAGTTTCGAGCCGGGGAGGACCGGGGAGCTGTTTTTT. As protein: CASSFEPGRTGELFF.

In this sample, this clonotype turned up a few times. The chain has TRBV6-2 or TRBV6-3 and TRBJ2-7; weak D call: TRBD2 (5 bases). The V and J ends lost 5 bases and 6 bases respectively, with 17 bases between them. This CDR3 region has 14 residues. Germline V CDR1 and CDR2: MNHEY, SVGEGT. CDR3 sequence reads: CASSEGPNPGEQYF. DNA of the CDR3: TGTGCCAGCAGTGAGGGTCCGAACCCGGGCGAGCAGTACTTC.

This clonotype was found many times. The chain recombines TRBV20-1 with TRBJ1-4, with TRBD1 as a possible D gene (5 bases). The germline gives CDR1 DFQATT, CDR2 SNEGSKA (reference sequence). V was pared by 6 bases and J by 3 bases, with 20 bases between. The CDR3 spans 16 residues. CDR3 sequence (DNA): TGCAGTGCGCGATTGGGGCCGCTTGTGTCTAATGAAAAACTGTTTTTT. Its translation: CSARLGPLVSNEKLFF.

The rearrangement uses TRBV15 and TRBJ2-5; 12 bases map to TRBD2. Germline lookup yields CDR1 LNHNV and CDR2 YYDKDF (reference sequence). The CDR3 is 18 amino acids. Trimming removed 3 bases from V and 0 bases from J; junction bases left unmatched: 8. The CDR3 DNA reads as TGTGCCACCAGCAGGAGCACTAGCGGGGGGCCGTACCAAGAGACCCAGTACTTC. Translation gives CATSRSTSGGPYQETQYF.

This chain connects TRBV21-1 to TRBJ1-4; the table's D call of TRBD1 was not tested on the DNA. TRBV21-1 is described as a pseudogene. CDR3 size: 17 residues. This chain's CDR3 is CASSKYGLGAGYEKLFF. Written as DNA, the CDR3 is TGTGCCAGCAGCAAATACGGCTTGGGGGCAGGTTATGAAAAACTGTTTTTT.

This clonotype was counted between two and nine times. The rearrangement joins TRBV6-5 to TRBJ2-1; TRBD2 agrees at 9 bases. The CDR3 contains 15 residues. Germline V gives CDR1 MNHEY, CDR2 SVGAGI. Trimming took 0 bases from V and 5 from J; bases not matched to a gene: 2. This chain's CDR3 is CASSYSTSGNNEQFF. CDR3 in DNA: TGTGCCAGCAGTTACTCGACTAGCGGTAACAATGAGCAGTTCTTC.

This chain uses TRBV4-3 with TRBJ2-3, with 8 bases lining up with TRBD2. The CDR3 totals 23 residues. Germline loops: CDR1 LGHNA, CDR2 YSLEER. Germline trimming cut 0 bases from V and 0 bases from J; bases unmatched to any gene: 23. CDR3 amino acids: CASSQERGGLAPYSVLSTDTQYF. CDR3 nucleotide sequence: TGCGCCAGCAGCCAAGAACGGGGGGGGCTAGCGCCATACTCGGTTCTTAGCACAGATACGCAGTATTTT.

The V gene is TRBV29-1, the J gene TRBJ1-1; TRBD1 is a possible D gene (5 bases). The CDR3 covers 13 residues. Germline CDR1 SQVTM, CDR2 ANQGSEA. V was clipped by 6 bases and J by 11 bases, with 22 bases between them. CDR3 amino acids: CSVYNNRDVGAFF. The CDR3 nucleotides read TGCAGCGTATACAACAACCGGGACGTAGGGGCTTTCTTT.

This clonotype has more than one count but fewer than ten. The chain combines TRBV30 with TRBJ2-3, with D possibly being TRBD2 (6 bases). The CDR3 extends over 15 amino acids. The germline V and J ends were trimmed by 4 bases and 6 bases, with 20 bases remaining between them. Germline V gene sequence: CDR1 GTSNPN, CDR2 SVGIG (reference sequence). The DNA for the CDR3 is TGTGCCTGGAAGGCCACTAGCACAAAAGGGGATACGCAGTATTTT. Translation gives CAWKATSTKGDTQYF.

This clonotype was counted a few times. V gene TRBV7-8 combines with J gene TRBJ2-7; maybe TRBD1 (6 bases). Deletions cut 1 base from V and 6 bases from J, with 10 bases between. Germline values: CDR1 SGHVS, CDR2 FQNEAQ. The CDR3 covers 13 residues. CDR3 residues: CASSLGDTPEQYF. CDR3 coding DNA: TGTGCCAGCAGCTTAGGGGACACTCCCGAGCAGTACTTC. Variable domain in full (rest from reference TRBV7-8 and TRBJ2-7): GAGVSQSPRYKVAKRGQDVALRCDPISGHVSLFWYQQALGQGPEFLTYFQNEAQLDKSGLPSDRFFAERPEGSVSTLKIQRTQQEDSAVYLCASSLGDTPEQYFGPGTRLTVT.